This T cell receptor beta chain originates from a study of patients and donors after allogeneic stem cell transplantation. In this sample, this clonotype turned up many times. This CDR3 comprises 16 residues. In germline, CDR1 is SGDLS, CDR2 YYNGEE. The germline V and J ends were trimmed by 4 bases and 7 bases, with 20 bases remaining between them. TCRdb used MiXCR to reprocess the RT-PCR reads, holding one entry per CDR3 protein. The profile shows a few hundred thousand distinct CDR3 sequences, roughly 13% of them singletons. The sequence was obtained from a human donor who was either an allogeneic HSCT recipient or a stem cell or donor lymphocyte infusion donor (not recorded which). It is not recorded whose cells these are; they may come from a transplant donor. The gene calls are TRBV9 and TRBJ1-4; a possible D gene is TRBD1 (5 bases). The source material was blood, either unsorted or a sorted T cell fraction (not recorded which). The CDR3 DNA reads as TGTGCCAGCAGCCCACAAACCCAGGGAAACTTTGAAAAACTGTTTTTT. This sequence encodes CASSPQTQGNFEKLFF.